Listed below are T cell receptor beta chains from one sample, sequenced in a study of shared clonotypes between healthy human individuals. Repertoires were generated with immunoSEQ multiplex PCR, while TCRdb's copy carries only in-frame clones and drops some. The table includes about 2.5 million clones, 85% to 95% detected once. What was sequenced was naive CD4+ T cells from PBMCs. These receptors all stem from a man between 18 and 35 years old in good health. Some clones in this sample may be carry-over from other donors' samples. The CDR3 runs from the conserved cysteine through the conserved F or W.

v_gene: TRBV5-1; CDR3aa: CASSLGAAPTDTQYF
v_gene: TRBV6-1; CDR3aa: CASSRGGDPYNEQFF
v_gene: TRBV5-1; CDR3aa: CASSLVASGQRNNEQFF
v_gene: TRBV4-1; CDR3aa: CASSRTAAELGNEQFF
v_gene: TRBV4-1; CDR3aa: CASSQTRLLGGYTF
v_gene: TRBV2; CDR3aa: CASQPTWTGGRDTQYF
v_gene: TRBV19; CDR3aa: CASSIGPAGANTGELFF
v_gene: TRBV11-2; CDR3aa: CASSLFSVRRETQYF
v_gene: TRBV20-1; CDR3aa: CSAPLIGELFF
v_gene: TRBV7-2; CDR3aa: CASSLLGGVHSEAFF
v_gene: TRBV15; CDR3aa: CATSGSRYRLNEQFF
v_gene: TRBV18; CDR3aa: CASSSNGGGDTQYF
v_gene: TRBV28; CDR3aa: CASRSPTGYEQYF